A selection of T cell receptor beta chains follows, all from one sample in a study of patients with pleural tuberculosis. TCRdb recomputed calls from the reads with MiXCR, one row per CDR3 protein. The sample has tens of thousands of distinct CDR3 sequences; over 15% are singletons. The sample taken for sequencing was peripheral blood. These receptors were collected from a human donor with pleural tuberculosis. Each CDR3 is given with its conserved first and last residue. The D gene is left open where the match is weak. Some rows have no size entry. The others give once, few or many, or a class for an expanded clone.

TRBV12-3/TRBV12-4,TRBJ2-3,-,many,CASSLGSPTNTQYF,TGTGCCAGCAGTTTGGGCTCCCCAACCAATACGCAGTATTTT
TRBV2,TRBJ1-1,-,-,CASNLNGPNTEAFF,TGTGCCAGCAATCTCAACGGCCCGAACACTGAAGCTTTCTTT
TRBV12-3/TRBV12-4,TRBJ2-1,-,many,CASRANLDEQFF,TGTGCCAGCAGAGCAAACTTAGATGAGCAGTTCTTC
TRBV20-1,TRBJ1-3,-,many,CSARDSSGNTIYF,TGCAGTGCTAGAGACAGCTCTGGAAACACCATATATTTT
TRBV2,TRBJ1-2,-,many,CASSDGRKYGYTF,TGTGCCAGCAGTGACGGTCGGAAGTATGGCTACACCTTC
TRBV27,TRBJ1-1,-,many,CASSRPRRGGTEAFF,TGTGCCAGCAGCCGACCCAGGAGGGGGGGCACTGAAGCTTTCTTT
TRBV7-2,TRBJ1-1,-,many,CASRNLGNTEAFF,TGTGCCAGCAGGAACCTGGGAAACACTGAAGCTTTCTTT
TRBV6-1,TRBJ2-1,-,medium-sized,CASTRLGKNEQFF,TGTGCCAGCACCCGACTAGGGAAAAATGAGCAGTTCTTC
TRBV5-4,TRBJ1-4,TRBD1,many,CASSLAGTGIEKLFF,TGTGCCAGCAGCTTGGCCGGGACAGGGATCGAAAAACTGTTTTTT
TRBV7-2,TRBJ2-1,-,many,CASSLVAIQGDEQFF,TGTGCCAGCAGCTTAGTTGCCATCCAGGGAGATGAGCAGTTCTTC
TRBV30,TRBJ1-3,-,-,CAWSAAGSSGNTIYF,TGTGCCTGGAGTGCAGCAGGTAGCTCTGGAAACACCATATATTTT
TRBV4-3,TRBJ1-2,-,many,CASSHPGTNYGYTF,TGCGCCAGCAGCCATCCAGGGACTAACTATGGCTACACCTTC
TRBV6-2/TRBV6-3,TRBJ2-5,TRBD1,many,CASRAAIGGLEETQYF,TGTGCCAGCCGGGCCGCTATAGGGGGCCTTGAAGAGACCCAGTACTTC
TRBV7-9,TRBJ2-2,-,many,CASSLLGTGELFF,TGTGCCAGCAGCTTACTGGGGACCGGGGAGCTGTTTTTT
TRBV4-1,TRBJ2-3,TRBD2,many,CASSLNYQTSGGATDTQYF,TGCGCCAGCAGCCTGAACTACCAGACTAGCGGGGGGGCGACAGATACGCAGTATTTT
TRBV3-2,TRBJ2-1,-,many,CASSRTSGRTYNEQFF,TGTGCCAGCAGCAGGACTAGCGGGAGGACCTACAATGAGCAGTTCTTC
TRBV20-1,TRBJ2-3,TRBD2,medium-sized,CSARDFLAGGRTDTQYF,TGCAGTGCTAGAGATTTTCTAGCGGGGGGGCGCACAGATACGCAGTATTTT